This section outlines one T cell receptor (beta chain) sequence together with its context. Some clones are missing from TCRdb's copy, which holds only in-frame ones; the method was immunoSEQ multiplex PCR. The repertoire holds under 250,000 clones, 70% to 90% seen once, with 10% to 11% in the top ten. The sample originates from a study of blood T cell repertoires in COVID-19. V was pared by 7 bases and J by 4 bases, with 13 bases between. Per germline, CDR1 MDHEN and CDR2 SYDVKM. The CDR3 length is 14 residues. This chain links TRBV28 with TRBJ2-2, with D hard to call. The receptor comes from a man between 25 and 39 years old who had recovered from COVID-19. The sequenced material came from PBMCs or T cells enriched from blood (not recorded which). The CDR3 nucleotides are TGTGCCAGCATGATACAGCTTACCACCGGGGAGCTGTTTTTT. Encoded protein: CASMIQLTTGELFF.